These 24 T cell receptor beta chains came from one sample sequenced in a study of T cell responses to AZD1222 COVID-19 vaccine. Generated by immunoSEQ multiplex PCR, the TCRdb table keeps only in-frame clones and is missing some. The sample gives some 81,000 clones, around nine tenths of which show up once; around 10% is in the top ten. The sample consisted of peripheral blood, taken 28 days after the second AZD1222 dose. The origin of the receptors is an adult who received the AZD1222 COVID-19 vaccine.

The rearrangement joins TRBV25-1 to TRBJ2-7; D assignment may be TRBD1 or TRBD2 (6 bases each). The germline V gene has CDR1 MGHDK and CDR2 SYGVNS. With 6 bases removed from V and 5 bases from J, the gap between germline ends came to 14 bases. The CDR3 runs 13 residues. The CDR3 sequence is CASRSGGRDEQYF. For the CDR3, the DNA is TGTGCCAGCAGATCCGGGGGCCGGGACGAGCAGTACTTC.

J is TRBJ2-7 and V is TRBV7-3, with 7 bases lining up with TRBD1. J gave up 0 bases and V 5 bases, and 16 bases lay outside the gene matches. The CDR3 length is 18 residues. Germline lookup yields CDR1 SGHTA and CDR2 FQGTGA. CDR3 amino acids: CASSTLTRTGPCSYEQYF. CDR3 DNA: TGTGCCAGCAGCACCTTAACCAGGACAGGCCCTTGCTCCTACGAGCAGTACTTC.

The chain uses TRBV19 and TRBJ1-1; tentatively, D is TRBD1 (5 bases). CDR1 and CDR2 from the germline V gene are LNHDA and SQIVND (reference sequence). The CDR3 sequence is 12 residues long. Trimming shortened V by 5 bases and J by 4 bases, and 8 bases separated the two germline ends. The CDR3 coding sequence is TGTGCCAGTAGTGGAAGGGGCACTGAAGCTTTCTTT. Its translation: CASSGRGTEAFF.

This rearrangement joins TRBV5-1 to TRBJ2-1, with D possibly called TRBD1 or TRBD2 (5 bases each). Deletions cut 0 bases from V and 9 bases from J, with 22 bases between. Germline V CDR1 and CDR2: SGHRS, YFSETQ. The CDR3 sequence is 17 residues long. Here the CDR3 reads CASSLAGGQGLLVEQFF. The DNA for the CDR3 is TGCGCCAGCAGCTTGGCCGGAGGTCAGGGATTGTTGGTTGAGCAGTTCTTC.

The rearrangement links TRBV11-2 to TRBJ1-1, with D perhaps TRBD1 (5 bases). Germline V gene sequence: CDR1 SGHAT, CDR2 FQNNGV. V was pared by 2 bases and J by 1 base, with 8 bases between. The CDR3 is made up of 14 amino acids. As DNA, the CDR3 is TGTGCCAGCAGCTTATATGGGGGGAACACTGAAGCTTTCTTT. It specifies CASSLYGGNTEAFF.

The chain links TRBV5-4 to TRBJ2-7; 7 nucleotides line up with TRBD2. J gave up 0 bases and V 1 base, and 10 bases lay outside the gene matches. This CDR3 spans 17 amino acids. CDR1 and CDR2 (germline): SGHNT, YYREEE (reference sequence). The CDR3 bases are TGTGCCAGCAGCTTGAGGCGGGGGACTGCCGACTCCTACGAGCAGTACTTC. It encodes CASSLRRGTADSYEQYF.

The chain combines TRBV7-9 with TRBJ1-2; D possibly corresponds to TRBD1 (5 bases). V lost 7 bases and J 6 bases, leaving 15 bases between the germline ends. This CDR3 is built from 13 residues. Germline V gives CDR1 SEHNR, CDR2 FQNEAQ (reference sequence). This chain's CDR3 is CASNKVVGHGYTF. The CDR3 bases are TGTGCCAGCAACAAAGTAGTGGGGCATGGCTACACCTTC.

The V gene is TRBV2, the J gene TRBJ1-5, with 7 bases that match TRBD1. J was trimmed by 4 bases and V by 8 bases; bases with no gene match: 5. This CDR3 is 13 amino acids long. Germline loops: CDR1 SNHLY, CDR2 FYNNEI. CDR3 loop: CASRQGRNQPQHF. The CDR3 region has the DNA TGTGCCAGCCGACAGGGTAGGAATCAGCCCCAGCATTTT. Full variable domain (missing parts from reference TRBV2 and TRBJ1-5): EPEVTQTPSHQVTQMGQEVILRCVPISNHLYFYWYRQILGQKVEFLVSFYNNEISEKSEIFDDQFSVERPDGSNFTLKIRSTKLEDSAMYFCASRQGRNQPQHFGDGTRLSIL.

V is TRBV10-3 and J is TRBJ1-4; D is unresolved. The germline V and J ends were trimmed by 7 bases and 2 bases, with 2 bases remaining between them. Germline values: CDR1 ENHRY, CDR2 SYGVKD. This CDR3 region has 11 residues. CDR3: CAIMTNEKLFF. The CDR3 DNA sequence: TGTGCCATCATGACTAATGAAAAACTGTTTTTT.

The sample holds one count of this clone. The CDR3 nucleotides are TGTGCCAGCAGCCAAGATTTCGGACAGGGCAATCAGCCCCAGCATTTT. It codes for CASSQDFGQGNQPQHF. J is TRBJ1-5 and V is TRBV3-1 (or the pseudogene TRBV3-2); TRBD1 matches at 7 bases. Trimming at V came to 0 bases and at J to 2 bases, leaving 4 bases not matched to a gene. This CDR3 comprises 16 residues. Germline CDR1 LGHDT, CDR2 YNNKEL (reference sequence).

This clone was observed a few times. The DNA for the CDR3 is TGTGCCAGCATCTTCAGGGGGATGAACACTGAAGCTTTCTTT. It yields the protein CASIFRGMNTEAFF. The V call is TRBV6-5, the J call TRBJ1-1; 7 nucleotides agree with TRBD1. The CDR3 is 14 residues long. In germline, CDR1 is MNHEY, CDR2 SVGAGI. J was trimmed by 0 bases and V by 7 bases; bases with no gene match: 5.

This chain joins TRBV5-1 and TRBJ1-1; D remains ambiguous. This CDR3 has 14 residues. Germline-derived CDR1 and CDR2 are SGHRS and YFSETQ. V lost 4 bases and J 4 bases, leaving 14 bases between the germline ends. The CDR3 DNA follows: TGCGCCAGCAGCGTGAGCCAGGACCGCACTGAAGCTTTCTTT. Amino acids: CASSVSQDRTEAFF.

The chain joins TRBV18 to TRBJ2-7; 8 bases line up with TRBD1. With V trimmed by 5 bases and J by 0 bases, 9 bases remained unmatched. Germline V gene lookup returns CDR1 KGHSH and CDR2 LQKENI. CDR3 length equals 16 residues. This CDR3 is CASSDPGTGSSYEQYF. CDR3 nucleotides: TGTGCCAGCTCAGATCCCGGGACAGGTTCCTCCTACGAGCAGTACTTC.

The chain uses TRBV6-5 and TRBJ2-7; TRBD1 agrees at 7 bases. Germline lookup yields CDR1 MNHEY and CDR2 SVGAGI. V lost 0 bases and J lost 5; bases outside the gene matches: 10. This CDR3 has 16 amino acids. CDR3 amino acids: CASSYSYLHRGNEQYF. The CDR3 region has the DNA TGTGCCAGCAGTTACTCGTATTTGCACAGGGGAAACGAGCAGTACTTC.

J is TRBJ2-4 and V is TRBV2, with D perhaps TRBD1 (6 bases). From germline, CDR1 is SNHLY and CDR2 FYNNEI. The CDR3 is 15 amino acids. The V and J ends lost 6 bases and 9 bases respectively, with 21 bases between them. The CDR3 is CASSDEGPSRGIQYF. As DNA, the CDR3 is TGTGCCAGCAGCGACGAGGGGCCGTCCAGGGGCATTCAGTACTTC.

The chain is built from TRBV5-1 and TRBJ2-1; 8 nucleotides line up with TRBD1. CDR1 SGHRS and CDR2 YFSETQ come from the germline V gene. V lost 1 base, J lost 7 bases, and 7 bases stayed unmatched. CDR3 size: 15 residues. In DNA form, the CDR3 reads TGCGCCAGCAGCTTGCATGACAGGGGTGGAAATGAGCAGTTCTTC. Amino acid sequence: CASSLHDRGGNEQFF.

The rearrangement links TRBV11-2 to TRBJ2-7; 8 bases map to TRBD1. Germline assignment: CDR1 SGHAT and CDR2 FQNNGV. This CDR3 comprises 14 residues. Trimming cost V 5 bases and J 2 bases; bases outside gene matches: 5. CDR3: CASSTDRGPYEQYF. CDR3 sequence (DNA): TGTGCCAGCAGCACAGACAGGGGACCCTACGAGCAGTACTTC.

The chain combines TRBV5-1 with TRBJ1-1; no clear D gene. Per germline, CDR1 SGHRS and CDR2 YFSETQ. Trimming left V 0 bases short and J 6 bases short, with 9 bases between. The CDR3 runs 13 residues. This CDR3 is CASSLERRAEAFF. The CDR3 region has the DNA TGCGCCAGCAGCTTGGAGAGGAGGGCTGAAGCTTTCTTT.

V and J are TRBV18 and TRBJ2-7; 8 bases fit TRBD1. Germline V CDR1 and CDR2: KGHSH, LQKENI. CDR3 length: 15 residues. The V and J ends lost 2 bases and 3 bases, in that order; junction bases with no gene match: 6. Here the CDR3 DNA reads TGTGCCAGCTCACCAAACGGACAGGGCTTCTACGAGCAGTACTTC. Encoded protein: CASSPNGQGFYEQYF.

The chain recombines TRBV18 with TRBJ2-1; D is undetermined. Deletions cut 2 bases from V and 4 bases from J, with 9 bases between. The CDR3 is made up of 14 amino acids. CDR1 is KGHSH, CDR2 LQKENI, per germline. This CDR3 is CASSPKADYNEQFF. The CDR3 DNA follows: TGTGCCAGCTCACCAAAGGCAGATTACAATGAGCAGTTCTTC.

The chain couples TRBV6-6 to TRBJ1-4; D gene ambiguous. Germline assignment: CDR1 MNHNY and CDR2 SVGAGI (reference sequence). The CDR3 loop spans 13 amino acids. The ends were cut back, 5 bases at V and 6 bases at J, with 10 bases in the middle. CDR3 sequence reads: CASSRELDEKLFF. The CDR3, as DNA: TGTGCCAGCAGTAGGGAGTTAGATGAAAAACTGTTTTTT.

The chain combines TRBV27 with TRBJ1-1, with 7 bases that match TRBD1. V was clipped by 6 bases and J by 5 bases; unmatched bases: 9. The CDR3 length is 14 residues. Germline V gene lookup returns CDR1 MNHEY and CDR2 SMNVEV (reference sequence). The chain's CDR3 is CASSRQGGRTEAFF. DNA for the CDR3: TGTGCCAGCAGCCGTCAGGGGGGAAGAACTGAAGCTTTCTTT.

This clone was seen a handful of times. In DNA, the CDR3 is TGTGCCAGCAACCTAGGGAGTGGGAATGAGCAGTTCTTC. It is translated as CASNLGSGNEQFF. The chain couples TRBV12-3 or TRBV12-4 to TRBJ2-1; maybe TRBD2 (5 bases). The V gene lost 7 bases and the J gene lost 7 bases, with 14 bases spanning the gap. The CDR3 is made up of 13 amino acids.

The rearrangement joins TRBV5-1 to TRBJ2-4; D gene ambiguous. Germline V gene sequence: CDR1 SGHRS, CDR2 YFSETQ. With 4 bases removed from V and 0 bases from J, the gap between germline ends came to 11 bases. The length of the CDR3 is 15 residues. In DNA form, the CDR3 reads TGCGCCAGCAGCCCCTTAGGGATAGCCAAAAACATTCAGTACTTC. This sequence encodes CASSPLGIAKNIQYF.